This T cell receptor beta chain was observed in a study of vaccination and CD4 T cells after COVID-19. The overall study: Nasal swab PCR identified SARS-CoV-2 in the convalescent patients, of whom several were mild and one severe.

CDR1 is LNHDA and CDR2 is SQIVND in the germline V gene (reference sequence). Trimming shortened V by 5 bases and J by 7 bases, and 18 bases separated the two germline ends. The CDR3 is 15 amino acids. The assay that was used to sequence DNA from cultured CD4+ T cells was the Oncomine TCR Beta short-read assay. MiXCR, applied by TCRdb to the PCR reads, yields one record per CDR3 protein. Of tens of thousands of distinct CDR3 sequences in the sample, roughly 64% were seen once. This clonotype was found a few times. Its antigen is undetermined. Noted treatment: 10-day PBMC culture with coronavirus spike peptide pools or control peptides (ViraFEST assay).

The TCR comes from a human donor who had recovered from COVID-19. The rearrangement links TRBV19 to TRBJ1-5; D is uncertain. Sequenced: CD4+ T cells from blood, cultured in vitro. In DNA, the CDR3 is TGTGCCAGTAGTGCTAGACTTCGAGGAGGACAGCCCCAGCATTTT. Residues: CASSARLRGGQPQHF.